The entry below describes one T cell receptor beta chain. Its target antigen remains unknown. No clone much larger than this one lies a single base away; base qualities are absent. The V and J ends are trimmed by 0 bases and 4 bases, leaving 7 bases between them. From the germline V gene (reference sequence), CDR1 is DFQATT and CDR2 is SNEGSKA. Including cysteine and phenylalanine, the CDR3 has 13 amino acids. This entry keeps only the CDR3 DNA: 39 bases, framed from base 1. Ophthalmopathy patients had moderately to severely active disease, Clinical Activity Score of at least 3, NOSPECS grade of at least 4, and disease duration under 3 months. Patients were excluded if they had other autoimmune diseases, uncontrolled infections, pregnancy or lactation. Diagnosis relied on clinical symptoms, serum thyroxine, TRAb, thyroid ultrasound and orbital computed tomography. Ficoll-Paque density gradient centrifugation was used to isolate PBMCs from 9.5 to 10 ml of fresh peripheral blood. Total RNA was extracted with Trizol reagent and quality-checked on an Agilent 2100 Bioanalyzer.

This specimen comes from a study of Graves' ophthalmopathy and Graves' hyperthyroidism (dated by TCRdb to 2016 to 2018). Context from the whole study: Peripheral blood was collected at initial diagnosis, before any treatment. To tell Graves' ophthalmopathy apart from Graves' hyperthyroidism, and to predict which patients would progress to ophthalmopathy, the study relied on TCR beta repertoire signatures. In total, 135 blood samples were TCR-sequenced: approximately 42 ophthalmopathy, under 85 hyperthyroidism and approximately 17 hyperthyroidism-to-ophthalmopathy patients. To explore V-J signatures that separate ophthalmopathy from hyperthyroidism, a discovery set of fewer than 110 patients was enrolled, consisting of 43 with ophthalmopathy and around 57 with stable hyperthyroidism. The independent validation cohort included about 19 hyperthyroidism patients plus 17 patients who later progressed from hyperthyroidism to ophthalmopathy. In over five hyperthyroidism patients, T-cell repertoires of thyroid tissue and blood were compared. After sampling, hyperthyroidism patients received methimazole starting at 30 mg daily, and ophthalmopathy patients received high-dose intravenous methylprednisolone. The approximately 95 discovery patients were divided at random into training and test sets in a 7:3 ratio. Broad study findings and their caveats: In validation, the model predicted ophthalmopathy progression with about 71% sensitivity and around 72% specificity; some 13 predicted patients were CT-confirmed with GO in a median of about 6.1 months. The 13-signature model separated ophthalmopathy from stable hyperthyroidism with roughly 89% sensitivity and 81.08% specificity in cross-validation, and 80%/75% in the test set. No statistical method was used to predetermine the sample size, and group allocation was not hidden from the investigators. Most expanded thyroid clonotypes with frequency above 0.001 were also detected in blood, suggesting blood repertoires may reflect the thyroid immune response.

For repertoire sequencing, the TCR beta CDR3 regions were amplified from RNA transcripts. HTBI primers and the Qiagen OneStep RT-PCR kit were used in a first-round RT-PCR, which was followed by a second-round multiplex PCR, size selection and purification. Libraries were sequenced paired-end with 100 bp reads on an Illumina HiSeq2000. As for the original processing: Reads were processed with SOAPnuke, discarding reads with adapters, uncalled bases, mean Phred below 15, or no exact constant-primer or identifier match. COPE v1.2.5 was used to merge high-quality paired reads. Clonotypes were defined as unique nucleotide sequences and were aligned to IMGT TRB V, D and J references using MiTCR v1.1. Analysis was restricted to V-J combinations with a frequency above 0.0001, which covered 99.2% of repertoires. A TCR clonal expansion and chaos score per V-J combination was defined as the ratio of F50 clonal expansion to chaos observed in the TCRdist matrix. Features were reduced by Welch's t-statistics and random forest to around 13 V-J combinations, which fed a naive Bayes classifier. The Morisita-Horn index was used to measure how similar the thyroid and blood repertoires were. TCRdb reprocessed the public reads (quality trimming at Q25 with fastp, clone calling with MiXCR) and kept in-frame beta chains. Each entry is one CDR3 protein sequence, shown with its most common DNA and genes. For this entry, the V and J calls and clone size follow TCRdb and not the study's own pipeline. The table for this sample lists some 150,000 distinct CDR3 sequences; about two fifths of them were counted only once. Roughly 8.9% of the sample comes from the top ten.

This chain joins TRBV20-1 to TRBJ1-3; the D gene assignment is ambiguous. The sequencing sample was made of peripheral blood. The TCR sequence derives from a man aged 30 to 45 with Graves' ophthalmopathy. Donor details come from another sample of the same person, matched by shared clones. Read as DNA, the sequence is TGCAGTGCTAGAGAGGTCGGGGGAAACACCATATATTTT. Its translation reads: CSAREVGGNTIYF.